This entry describes one TCR beta chain. This clonotype was recorded at least ten times. Its antigen remains unidentified. No base qualities exist here, and no much larger clone lies one base off it. A patient counted as having stable Graves' hyperthyroidism if no progression to ophthalmopathy occurred over 18 months of follow-up. Hyperthyroidism patients were aged 18 to 65 years and newly diagnosed, with disease duration of less than 2 months. Any patient with an uncontrolled infection, another autoimmune disease, pregnancy or lactation was excluded. Diagnoses were based on clinical symptoms, serum thyroxine and TRAb, thyroid ultrasound and orbital computed tomography. PBMCs were separated from 10 ml of fresh peripheral blood using Ficoll-Paque density gradient centrifugation. Total RNA was extracted with Trizol reagent, and quality was checked on an Agilent 2100 Bioanalyzer. This sample was taken from a study of T cells in Graves' hyperthyroidism and ophthalmopathy (dated by TCRdb to the late 2010s). Notes on the research overall: Peripheral blood was sampled at the time of initial diagnosis, prior to any treatment. TCR V-J signatures able to tell the groups apart were searched for in a discovery cohort of 90 to 100 patients, of whom fewer than 45 had Graves' ophthalmopathy and some 60 had stable Graves' hyperthyroidism. Prospective prediction of ophthalmopathy was tested in an independent validation cohort of approximately 19 hyperthyroidism patients and 15 to 17 patients who later progressed to ophthalmopathy. The 95 to 100 discovery patients were randomly divided into training and test sets at a 7:3 ratio. In about 6 Graves' hyperthyroidism patients, the study also compared T-cell repertoires from thyroid tissue with T-cell repertoires from blood. Once sampling was done, hyperthyroidism patients were given methimazole at a starting dose of 30 mg daily, whereas ophthalmopathy patients were given high-dose intravenous methylprednisolone. The paper reports TCR Vbeta CDR3 sequencing of over 120 peripheral blood samples: approximately 41 ophthalmopathy, under 85 hyperthyroidism and around 17 progressor patients.

The TCR beta CDR3 regions were amplified from the RNA transcripts. The TCR CDR3 was subjected to a first round of RT-PCR using the HTBI primer set and the Qiagen OneStep RT-PCR kit. Libraries were constructed in a second round of multiplex PCR, after which size selection and purification were performed. Sequencing of the libraries was done on an Illumina HiSeq2000 using paired-end 100 bp reads. The published analysis was carried out like this. SOAPnuke was used to process the raw data, removing reads that contained adapters or uncalled bases, had a mean Phred below 15, or lacked an exact match to the constant primer or identifier. High-quality paired reads were merged with COPE v1.2.5, and unique nucleotide sequences were defined as clonotypes. Clonotypes were aligned to IMGT TRBV, TRBD and TRBJ reference segments using MiTCR v1.1. The analysis included only V-J combinations with a frequency above 0.0001, which together covered roughly 99% of the repertoires. A TCS score was defined as the ratio between F50 (clonal expansion) and ExV (chaos), using BLOSUM62-based TCRdist between CDR3 peptides within each V-J. Welch's t-statistics and random forest reduced roughly 530 V-J features to roughly 13, which were used in a naive Bayes classifier (R e1071). TCRdb reanalyzed the raw reads on its own, using fastp at Q25 for trimming and MiXCR for clone calling, and kept in-frame beta chains. Entries are consolidated by CDR3 protein sequence, retaining the most common genes and DNA. These V and J calls are TCRdb output, not the study's own analysis. Within this sample are roughly 170,000 distinct CDR3 sequences, with about a sixth of them counted one time only. The ten largest clones take up roughly 32% of the sample.

The CDR3 numbers 14 residues from cysteine through phenylalanine. Only the CDR3 portion is preserved as DNA: 42 bases, with reading frame beginning at the first base. Reading the germline V gene gives CDR1 SNHLY and CDR2 FYNNEI. Here V drops 6 bases and J drops 7 bases, and the junction holds 5 bases not matched to any gene. The paper's findings and limits, for the study overall: During validation, the model predicted progression to ophthalmopathy a median of approximately 6.5 months ahead of onset, with more than 55% sensitivity and about 72% specificity. In cross-validation, a model built on a 13 V-J signature told ophthalmopathy apart from stable hyperthyroidism with 85% to 90% sensitivity and around 84% specificity, and in testing the same model reached 80%/75%. Sample size was not statistically predetermined, and blinding of investigators to group allocation was not performed. Most expanded thyroid clonotypes (frequency above 0.001) were also found in blood, which suggests that blood repertoires may mirror thyroid immune responses.

This TCR was recovered from a woman aged 50 to 60 with Graves' hyperthyroidism. The V and J segments used are TRBV2 and TRBJ2-1, with 11 bases matching TRBD1. Specimen: blood. Here is the DNA: TGTGCCAGCAGGAGGACAGGGGGCCCAAATGAGCAGTTCTTC. Translated, this gives CASRRTGGPNEQFF.